The 20 T cell receptor beta chains below come from one sample, sequenced in a study of T cells in Graves' hyperthyroidism and ophthalmopathy. RNA transcripts gave rise to amplified TCR beta CDR3 regions. With the HTBI primer set, the TCR CDR3 went through a first round of RT-PCR. TCRdb reanalysed the multiplex PCR reads using MiXCR and keeps one entry per CDR3 protein. Of 350,000 to 400,000 distinct CDR3 sequences listed, approximately 17% are singletons. Sequenced: blood. Receptor source: a man aged 18 to 30 with Graves' ophthalmopathy.

This clonotype was picked up many times. The DNA of the CDR3 is TGTGCCAGCAGTGAATGGGAAAAACTGTTTTTT. It encodes CASSEWEKLFF. The genes are TRBV2 and TRBJ1-4; D uncertain. The V end lost 2 bases, the J end lost 8 bases, and 3 bases lay between the germline ends. CDR1 and CDR2 (germline): SNHLY, FYNNEI. This CDR3 spans 11 amino acids.

The rearrangement joins TRBV10-3 to TRBJ2-2; 8 bases are shared with TRBD2. Germline loops: CDR1 ENHRY, CDR2 SYGVKD. The CDR3 has 15 amino acids. V lost 6 bases and J lost 3; bases outside the gene matches: 6. The CDR3 DNA is TGTGCCATCAGCCCGGGGGGGGGAGACACCGGGGAGCTGTTTTTT. Protein sequence: CAISPGGGDTGELFF.

The chain links TRBV19 to TRBJ2-7; a weak D match, TRBD2 (6 bases). The CDR3 covers 13 residues. Germline CDR1 LNHDA, CDR2 SQIVND (reference sequence). Deletions cut 6 bases from V and 3 bases from J, with 12 bases between. The CDR3 nucleotides read TGTGCCAGTAGCTGGGACTGGGGCTACGAGCAGTACTTC. This translates into CASSWDWGYEQYF.

The V gene is TRBV6-1, the J gene TRBJ2-3; D gene uncertain. Trimming removed 3 bases at V and 2 bases at J, with 6 bases between. This CDR3 is 13 amino acids long. Germline CDR1 and CDR2: MNHNS and SASEGT. The CDR3 loop is CASSESLTDTQYF. In DNA form, the CDR3 reads TGTGCCAGCAGTGAGAGCCTCACAGATACGCAGTATTTT.

This clonotype appeared a few times. This chain uses TRBV6-5 with TRBJ1-2, with D unclear. Trimming pared 2 bases from V and 0 bases from J, leaving 13 bases between. The CDR3 contains 16 residues. Germline assignment: CDR1 MNHEY and CDR2 SVGAGI. The CDR3 region has the DNA TGTGCCAGCAGTTACACGATTGGCCCCGCTAACTATGGCTACACCTTC. It translates to CASSYTIGPANYGYTF.

This clonotype was recorded at least ten times. The chain combines TRBV3-1 with TRBJ2-1; 9 positions agree with TRBD2. Germline trimming cut 3 bases from V and 3 bases from J; bases unmatched to any gene: 3. The CDR3 length is 15 residues. Germline CDR1 is LGHDT and CDR2 is YNNKEL (reference sequence). The CDR3 spells CASSQASGVYNEQFF. CDR3 bases: TGTGCCAGCAGCCAGGCTAGCGGGGTCTACAATGAGCAGTTCTTC.

The V call is TRBV5-1, the J call TRBJ2-3; TRBD2 might be the D (5 bases). Germline V gene lookup returns CDR1 SGHRS and CDR2 YFSETQ. This CDR3 has 14 amino acids. The V and J ends lost 0 bases and 3 bases respectively, with 8 bases between them. CDR3 sequence reads: CASSLGSGTDTQYF. CDR3 sequence (DNA): TGCGCCAGCAGCTTGGGGAGCGGAACAGATACGCAGTATTTT.

This clonotype was counted a few times. The V gene is TRBV14, the J gene TRBJ2-7; 7 nucleotides line up with TRBD1. Germline CDR1 SGHDN, CDR2 FVKESK. The CDR3 is 15 amino acids. J lost 1 base, V lost 5 bases, and 8 bases had no gene match. The CDR3 region has the DNA TGTGCCAGCAGCATTGGACAGGCTCCTTCCTACGAGCAGTACTTC. Translating it yields CASSIGQAPSYEQYF.

This clonotype was recorded at least ten times. The J gene is TRBJ2-7, the V gene TRBV2; 8 positions match TRBD2. V shed 6 bases and J 7 bases; nucleotides not matched to a gene: 8. The CDR3 loop spans 13 amino acids. Germline CDR1 reads SNHLY; CDR2 reads FYNNEI. This CDR3 is CASSPGGVGEQYF. CDR3 nucleotide sequence: TGTGCCAGCAGCCCCGGGGGGGTTGGAGAGCAGTACTTC.

This clonotype turned up a few times. The rearrangement joins TRBV20-1 to TRBJ2-7; 12 bases align to TRBD2. V lost 5 bases to trimming and J lost 2 bases; unmatched junction nucleotides: 7. CDR1 and CDR2 from the germline V gene are DFQATT and SNEGSKA (reference sequence). CDR3 length: 15 residues. CDR3 nucleotides: TGCAGTGCTTCCCTCCCTAGCGGGGGGGCCTACGAGCAGTACTTC. Its protein product is CSASLPSGGAYEQYF.

There are many counts of this clonotype. This rearrangement joins TRBV6-1 to TRBJ2-7, with 7 bases identical to TRBD1. Germline trimming cut 5 bases from V and 4 bases from J; bases unmatched to any gene: 8. The germline CDR1 and CDR2 sequences are MNHNS and SASEGT. This CDR3 contains 14 residues. The CDR3 loop reads CASSFRQGAYEQYF. The CDR3 bases are TGTGCCAGCAGTTTCCGACAGGGTGCGTACGAGCAGTACTTC.

At least ten counts were recorded for this clonotype. The chain recombines TRBV2 with TRBJ1-2, with no clear D. The CDR3 length is 11 residues. Trimming took 10 bases from V and 1 from J, leaving 7 bases between them. Germline V lookup: CDR1 SNHLY, CDR2 FYNNEI. The CDR3 protein is CAIRDNYGYTF. CDR3 DNA: TGTGCCATAAGGGATAACTATGGCTACACCTTC.

The table lists this clonotype with many counts. The rearrangement uses TRBV3-1 and TRBJ1-1; 7 bases align to TRBD1. J was trimmed by 0 bases and V by 4 bases; bases with no gene match: 5. The germline V gene has CDR1 LGHDT and CDR2 YNNKEL (reference sequence). The CDR3 consists of 15 residues. The CDR3 coding sequence is TGTGCCAGCAGCCGAGACGGACAGGTGAACACTGAAGCTTTCTTT. Translated, it gives CASSRDGQVNTEAFF.

Regarding this clonotype: A clone one base away is much larger, so this may be a read error. The chain recombines TRBV6-5 with TRBJ1-5; D gene ambiguous. Germline lookup yields CDR1 MNHEY and CDR2 SVGAGI. CDR3 size: 15 residues. Between the trimmed V and J ends, which lost 4 bases and 0 bases, there was a span of 10 bases. This chain's CDR3 is CASSSFGNSNQPQHF. DNA for the CDR3: TGTGCCAGCAGTTCCTTCGGCAATAGCAATCAGCCCCAGCATTTT.

This clonotype was observed at least ten times. V and J are TRBV7-2 and TRBJ2-3, with 10 nucleotides matching TRBD2. Germline V gene lookup returns CDR1 SGHTA and CDR2 FQGNSA. The V segment lost 6 bases and the J segment 5 bases; nucleotides outside the gene matches: 14. This CDR3 is 17 amino acids long. The CDR3 region is CASSSPLAGGPGDTQYF. CDR3 in DNA: TGTGCCAGCAGTTCTCCCTTAGCGGGGGGTCCGGGAGATACGCAGTATTTT. The whole variable domain, filled in from reference TRBV7-2 and TRBJ2-3, reads GAGVSQSPSNKVTEKGKDVELRCDPISGHTALYWYRQSLGQGLEFLIYFQGNSAPDKSGLPSDRFSAERTGGSVSTLTIQRTQQEDSAVYLCASSSPLAGGPGDTQYFGPGTRLTVL.

Written as DNA, the CDR3 is TGTGCCAGCAGTTACATTACAGCTGAAGCTTTCTTT. This translates into CASSYITAEAFF. The chain employs TRBV6-1 and TRBJ1-1, with no clear D. The CDR3 sequence is 12 residues long. Germline loops: CDR1 MNHNS, CDR2 SASEGT. Trimming removed 5 bases from V and 6 bases from J, with 10 bases in between.

The sample holds many counts of this clonotype. The rearrangement joins TRBV7-9 to TRBJ1-1; no reliable D call. Germline-derived CDR1 and CDR2 are SEHNR and FQNEAQ (reference sequence). This CDR3 region has 14 residues. V gave up 5 bases and J gave up 1 base, with 11 bases separating them. DNA for the CDR3: TGTGCCAGCAGCAGGGATCTCTCGAACACTGAAGCTTTCTTT. It specifies CASSRDLSNTEAFF.

This clonotype occurred a few times. This sequence joins TRBV5-1 and TRBJ2-5; no clear D. The CDR3 has 14 amino acids. CDR1 is SGHRS, CDR2 YFSETQ, per germline. V lost 0 bases and J lost 3, with 9 bases in between. CDR3 loop: CASSLGQVKETQYF. DNA for the CDR3: TGCGCCAGCAGCTTGGGTCAGGTGAAAGAGACCCAGTACTTC.

Concerning this clonotype itself: The junction shows a germline mismatch at one end, possibly a read error. The CDR3 loop is CASSLAGRGEGQETQYF. For the CDR3, the DNA is TGTGCCAGCAGCTTAGCTGGTCGGGGGGAGGGCCAAGAGACCCAATACTTC. The chain recombines TRBV11-1 with TRBJ2-5; TRBD2 agrees at 7 bases. The CDR3 runs 17 residues. Germline loops: CDR1 SGHAT, CDR2 FQDESV (reference sequence).

This chain links TRBV11-2 with TRBJ1-1; the match to TRBD1 covers 12 bases. There are 15 residues in the CDR3. After removal of 4 bases from V and 7 bases from J, the junction contained 7 bases not matched to a gene. Germline V gives CDR1 SGHAT, CDR2 FQNNGV. The CDR3, as DNA: TGTGCCAGCAGCTGGGACTGGGACAGGGGGCTTGAAGCTTTCTTT. Translation gives CASSWDWDRGLEAFF. Based on the CDR3 plus reference TRBV11-2 and TRBJ1-1, the full variable domain is EAGVAQSPRYKIIEKRQSVAFWCNPISGHATLYWYQQILGQGPKLLIQFQNNGVVDDSQLPKDRFSAERLKGVDSTLKIQPAKLEDSAVYLCASSWDWDRGLEAFFGQGTRLTVV.